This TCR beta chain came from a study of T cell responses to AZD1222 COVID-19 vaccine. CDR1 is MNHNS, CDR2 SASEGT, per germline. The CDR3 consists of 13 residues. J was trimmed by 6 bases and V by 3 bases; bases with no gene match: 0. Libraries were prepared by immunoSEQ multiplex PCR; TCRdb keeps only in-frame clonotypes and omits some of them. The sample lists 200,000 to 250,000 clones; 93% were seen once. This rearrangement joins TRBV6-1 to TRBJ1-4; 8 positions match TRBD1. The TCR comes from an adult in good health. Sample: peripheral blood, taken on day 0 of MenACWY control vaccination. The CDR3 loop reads CASSETGDEKLFF. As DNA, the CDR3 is TGTGCCAGCAGTGAGACAGGGGATGAAAAACTGTTTTTT.